This T cell receptor (beta chain) is from a study of T cells in tumors after PD-1 blockade. Overall study: Patients had no prior checkpoint blockade, systemic immunosuppressants, or anti-cancer therapy within 4 weeks. During anti-PD-1 treatment, some patients continued daily vismodegib 150 mg. Either cemiplimab 350 mg every 2 weeks or pembrolizumab 200 mg every 3 weeks was given.

Libraries were prepared by immunoSEQ multiplex PCR; TCRdb keeps only in-frame clonotypes and omits some of them. The sample consists of 32,000 or so clones, roughly 78% of them appearing once. V was clipped by 0 bases and J by 0 bases, with 6 bases between them. CDR3 length: 14 residues. Tumor or blood genomic DNA was sequenced, with inputs of about 550 ng to 6,004 ng. In its sample, this clone is medium-sized. Material: PBMCs, obtained before anti-PD-1 treatment. V usage is TRBV5-3 and J usage is TRBJ1-1; the D gene is possibly TRBD1 (6 bases). TRBV5-3 is noted as an ORF with a role that remains uncertain. The sequence derives from a human donor with basal cell carcinoma. CDR3 in amino acids: CARSLDRVNTEAFF. Here the CDR3 DNA reads TGTGCCAGAAGCTTGGACAGGGTGAACACTGAAGCTTTCTTT.